The 10 T cell receptor beta chains presented below share a single source sample, sequenced in a study of control samples from healthy donors and cancer patients. Clones were read by immunoSEQ multiplex PCR, and TCRdb kept only the in-frame ones, dropping some. The top ten hold approximately 1.1% of the sample, which has about 55,000 clones, roughly 95% seen once. The sequencing input was blood. All receptors come from a woman under 30 in good health.

This chain links TRBV12-3 or TRBV12-4 with TRBJ1-3; a weak D match, TRBD1 (6 bases). V was trimmed by 6 bases and J by 8 bases, leaving 11 bases between them. The CDR3 spans 12 residues. CDR3 sequence (DNA): TGTGCCAGCAGCCGGGACATTTACACCATATATTTT. Translating it yields CASSRDIYTIYF.

This clone has only one observation. The chain has TRBV27 and TRBJ1-4; no firm D call. V lost 5 bases, J lost 0 bases, and 10 bases lay in between. The CDR3 contains 15 residues. Germline V CDR1 and CDR2: MNHEY, SMNVEV (reference sequence). The CDR3 reads CASSLNVATNEKLFF. CDR3 nucleotide sequence: TGTGCCAGCAGTCTCAACGTTGCAACTAATGAAAAACTGTTTTTT.

This chain uses TRBV12-3 or TRBV12-4 with TRBJ1-2, with D possibly TRBD1 on 5 matching bases. V dropped 3 bases and J dropped 4 bases, with 6 bases sitting between them. The CDR3 is made up of 12 amino acids. CDR3 amino acids: CASSFQGYGYTF. CDR3 in DNA: TGTGCCAGCAGTTTTCAGGGCTATGGCTACACCTTC.

The rearrangement uses TRBV11-1 and TRBJ1-2; D is uncertain. The CDR3 extends over 15 amino acids. The germline V gene has CDR1 SGHAT and CDR2 FQDESV (reference sequence). Trimming removed 5 bases from V and 4 bases from J, with 17 bases in between. CDR3 loop: CASSPRRWVGYGYTF. CDR3 DNA: TGTGCCAGCAGCCCCCGGAGATGGGTGGGCTATGGCTACACCTTC.

CDR3 amino acids: CAWSVKPNTEAFF. The CDR3 nucleotides are TGTGCCTGGAGTGTAAAACCGAACACTGAAGCTTTCTTT. The genes are TRBV30 and TRBJ1-1; D unclear. The CDR3 length is 13 residues. Germline V gives CDR1 GTSNPN, CDR2 SVGIG (reference sequence). V lost 0 bases to trimming and J lost 1 base, with 6 bases between them.

The chain is built from TRBV2 and TRBJ1-5; D remains ambiguous. This CDR3 is 16 amino acids long. V was clipped by 5 bases and J by 0 bases, with 14 bases between them. Germline CDR1 is SNHLY and CDR2 is FYNNEI. The CDR3 region is CASSHPSGYSNQPQHF. The CDR3 nucleotides read TGTGCCAGCAGTCACCCCTCGGGATATAGCAATCAGCCCCAGCATTTT.

This clone was recorded once. The chain uses TRBV11-2 and TRBJ2-3, with 10 bases that match TRBD2. The CDR3 is 15 residues long. The V and J ends lost 6 bases and 6 bases, in that order; junction bases with no gene match: 9. CDR1 and CDR2 (germline): SGHAT, FQNNGV. CDR3 region: CASSPLAGATDTQYF. CDR3 DNA sequence: TGTGCCAGCAGTCCTCTAGCGGGGGCTACGGATACGCAGTATTTT. The full variable domain, in which reference TRBV11-2 and TRBJ2-3 provide the parts outside the CDR3, is EAGVAQSPRYKIIEKRQSVAFWCNPISGHATLYWYQQILGQGPKLLIQFQNNGVVDDSQLPKDRFSAERLKGVDSTLKIQPAKLEDSAVYLCASSPLAGATDTQYFGPGTRLTVL.

J is TRBJ2-7 and V is TRBV6-5, with D tentatively TRBD1 or TRBD2 (5 bases each). CDR1 is MNHEY, CDR2 SVGAGI, per germline. The V end was cut by 6 bases, the J end by 1 base, with 16 bases between. The length of the CDR3 is 15 residues. The CDR3 region is CASRGEGINSYEQYF. CDR3 in DNA: TGTGCCAGCAGGGGGGAAGGGATCAATTCCTACGAGCAGTACTTC.

The V call is TRBV5-6, the J call TRBJ2-5; D is ambiguous. The germline CDR1 and CDR2 sequences are SGHDT and YYEEEE. This CDR3 has 12 residues. V lost 7 bases, J lost 3 bases, and 10 bases lay in between. This CDR3 is CASGEAKETQYF. CDR3 sequence (DNA): TGTGCCAGCGGCGAGGCCAAAGAGACCCAGTACTTC.

V usage is TRBV24-1 and J usage is TRBJ1-2; 8 nucleotides align to TRBD1. Germline CDR1 is KGHDR and CDR2 is SFDVKD. The V gene end was trimmed by 12 bases and the J gene end by 0 bases; junction bases not matched to a gene: 11. CDR3 size: 15 residues. CDR3 DNA sequence: TGTGCCTCCCGACAGGGGCGAGAGACTAACTATGGCTACACCTTC. The encoded protein is CASRQGRETNYGYTF.